The clone carrying this TCR beta chain was picked up a small number of times. TCRdb's table, derived via immunoSEQ multiplex PCR, lists solely in-frame clones and lacks some. The sample has roughly 76,000 clones, around 80% seen once; the top ten hold under 45%. These data originate in a study of blood T cell repertoires in COVID-19. The overall study: Samples taken during acute and convalescent COVID-19 were collected in the United States, Italy and Spain. T cells, B-cell-depleted T cells, or PBMCs provided the cDNA or gDNA that served as material.

What was sequenced was peripheral blood. The origin of this receptor is a woman aged 70-85 years with acute or convalescent COVID-19.

CDR3: CASAPPEGRTTEAFF. CDR3 DNA: TGTGCCAGCGCCCCGCCGGAGGGGAGGACCACTGAAGCTTTCTTT. V is TRBV6-5 and J is TRBJ1-1; weak D call: TRBD1 (5 bases). Germline V CDR1 and CDR2: MNHEY, SVGAGI. The CDR3 runs 15 residues. V gave up 8 bases and J gave up 4 bases, with 20 bases separating them.